This entry features one TCR beta chain sequence. This entry comes from a study of beta chain features in type 1 diabetes. Trimming cost V 0 bases and J 6 bases; bases outside gene matches: 3. CDR1 SGDLS and CDR2 YYNGEE come from the germline V gene. This CDR3 is 16 amino acids long. The whole isolated RNA underwent reverse transcription, so sequencing captured expressed TCRB transcripts. Sequenced by immunoSEQ multiplex PCR; TCRdb stores in-frame clones only, minus some. The table includes a few hundred thousand clones, approximately 10% detected once. The chain uses TRBV9 and TRBJ2-2; the match to TRBD2 covers 12 bases. This clonotype originated in a woman aged 25 to 39 in good health. The specimen was naive CD4+ T cells from blood. CDR3 sequence (DNA): TGTGCCAGCAGCGTAGTGACTAGCGGGAGCGCCGGGGAGCTGTTTTTT. Protein sequence: CASSVVTSGSAGELFF.